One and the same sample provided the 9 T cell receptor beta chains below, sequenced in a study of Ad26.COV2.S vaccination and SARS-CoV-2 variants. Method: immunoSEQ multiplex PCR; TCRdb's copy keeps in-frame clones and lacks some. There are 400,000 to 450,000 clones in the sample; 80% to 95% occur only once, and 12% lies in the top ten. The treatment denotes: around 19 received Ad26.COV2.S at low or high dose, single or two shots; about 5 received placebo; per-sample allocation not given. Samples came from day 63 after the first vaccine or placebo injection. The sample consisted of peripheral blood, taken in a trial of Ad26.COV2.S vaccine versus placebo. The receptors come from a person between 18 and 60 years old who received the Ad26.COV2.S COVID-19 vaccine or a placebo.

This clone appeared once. The CDR3 DNA reads TGTGCCAGCGCGAGGTCGGTGAGTGAGCAGTTCTTC. It encodes CASARSVSEQFF. The J gene is TRBJ2-1, the V gene TRBV3-1 (or the pseudogene TRBV3-2); D is unclear. CDR1 and CDR2 (germline): LGHDT, YNNKEL (reference sequence). The ends were cut back, 8 bases at V and 9 bases at J, with 14 bases in the middle. This CDR3 contains 12 residues.

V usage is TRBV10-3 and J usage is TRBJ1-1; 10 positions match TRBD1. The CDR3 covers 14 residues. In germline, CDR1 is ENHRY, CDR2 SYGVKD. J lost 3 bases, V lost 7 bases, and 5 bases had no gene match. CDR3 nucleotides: TGTGCCATCAACGACAGGGGGCCCTACACTGAAGCTTTCTTT. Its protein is CAINDRGPYTEAFF.

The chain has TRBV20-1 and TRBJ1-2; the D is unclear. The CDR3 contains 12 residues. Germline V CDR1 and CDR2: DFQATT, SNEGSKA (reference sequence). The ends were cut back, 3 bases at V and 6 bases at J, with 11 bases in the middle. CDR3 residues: CSASTQSNGYTF. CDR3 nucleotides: TGCAGTGCTAGTACCCAGTCTAATGGCTACACCTTC.

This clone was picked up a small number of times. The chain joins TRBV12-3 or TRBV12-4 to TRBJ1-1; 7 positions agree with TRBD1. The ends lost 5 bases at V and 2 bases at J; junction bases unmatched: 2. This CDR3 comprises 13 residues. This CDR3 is CASSGQVNTEAFF. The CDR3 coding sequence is TGTGCCAGCAGTGGACAGGTTAACACTGAAGCTTTCTTT.

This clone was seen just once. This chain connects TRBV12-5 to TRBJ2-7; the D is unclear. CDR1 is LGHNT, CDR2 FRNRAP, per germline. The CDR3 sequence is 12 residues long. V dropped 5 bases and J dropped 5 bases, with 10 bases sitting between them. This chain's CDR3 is CASGGPLHEQYF. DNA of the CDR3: TGTGCTAGTGGTGGGCCGCTGCACGAGCAGTACTTC.

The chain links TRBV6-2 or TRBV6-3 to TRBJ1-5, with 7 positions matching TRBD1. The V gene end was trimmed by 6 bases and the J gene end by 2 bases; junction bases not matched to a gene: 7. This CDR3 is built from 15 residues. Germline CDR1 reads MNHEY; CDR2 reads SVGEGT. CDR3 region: CASRPTGDGNQPQHF. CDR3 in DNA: TGTGCCAGCAGACCTACAGGGGATGGCAATCAGCCCCAGCATTTT.

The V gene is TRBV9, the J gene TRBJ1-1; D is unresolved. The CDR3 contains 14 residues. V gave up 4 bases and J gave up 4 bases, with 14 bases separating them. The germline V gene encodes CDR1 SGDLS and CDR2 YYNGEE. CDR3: CASSSRPLSTEAFF. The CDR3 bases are TGTGCCAGCAGCTCACGACCGCTAAGCACTGAAGCTTTCTTT.

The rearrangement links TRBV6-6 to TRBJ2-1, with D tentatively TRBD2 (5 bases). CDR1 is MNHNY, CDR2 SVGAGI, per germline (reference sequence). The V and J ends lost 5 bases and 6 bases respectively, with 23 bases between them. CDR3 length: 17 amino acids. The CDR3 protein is CASSQTDLGLMGNEQFF. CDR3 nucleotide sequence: TGTGCCAGCAGTCAAACTGATCTCGGACTCATGGGCAATGAGCAGTTCTTC.

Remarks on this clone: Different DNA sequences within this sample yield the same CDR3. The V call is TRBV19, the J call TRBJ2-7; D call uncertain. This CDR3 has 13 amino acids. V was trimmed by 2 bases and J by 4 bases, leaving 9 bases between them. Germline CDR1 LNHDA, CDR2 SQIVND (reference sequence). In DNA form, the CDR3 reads TGTGCCAGTAGTATATCGGGTTCGTACGAGCAGTACTTC. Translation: CASSISGSYEQYF.